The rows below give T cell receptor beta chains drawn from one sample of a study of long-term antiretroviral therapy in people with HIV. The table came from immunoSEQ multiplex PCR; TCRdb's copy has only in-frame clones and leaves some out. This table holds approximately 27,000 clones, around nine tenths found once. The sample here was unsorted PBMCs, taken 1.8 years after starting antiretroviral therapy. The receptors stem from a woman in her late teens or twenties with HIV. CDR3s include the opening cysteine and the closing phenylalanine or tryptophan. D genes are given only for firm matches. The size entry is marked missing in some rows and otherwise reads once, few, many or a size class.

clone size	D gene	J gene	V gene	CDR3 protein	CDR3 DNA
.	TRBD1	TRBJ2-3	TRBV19	CASNTGVVGDTQYF	TGTGCCAGTAACACAGGGGTTGTGGGGGATACGCAGTATTTT
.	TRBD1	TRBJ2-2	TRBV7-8	CASSLGAGGNTGELFF	TGTGCCAGCAGCCTTGGGGCAGGGGGGAACACCGGGGAGCTGTTTTTT
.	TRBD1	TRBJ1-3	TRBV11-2	CASSVDRIHSGNTIYF	TGTGCCAGCAGCGTGGACAGGATTCACTCTGGAAACACCATATATTTT
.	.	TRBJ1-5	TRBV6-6	CASTGTLNEPQHF	TGTGCCAGCACCGGGACACTAAATGAGCCCCAGCATTTT
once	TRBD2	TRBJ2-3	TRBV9	CASSATLLAGAPDTQYF	TGTGCCAGCAGCGCCACCCTACTAGCGGGAGCCCCAGATACGCAGTATTTT
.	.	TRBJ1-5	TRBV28	CASSFRQSNQPQHF	TGTGCCAGCAGTTTCCGACAGAGCAATCAGCCCCAGCATTTT
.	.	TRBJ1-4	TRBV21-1	CASSFHPYAGPFLDDEKLFF	TGTGCCAGCAGCTTTCACCCGTATGCCGGACCCTTTCTAGACGATGAAAAACTGTTTTTT
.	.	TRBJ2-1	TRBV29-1	CSVVRVNEQFF	TGCAGCGTTGTAAGGGTCAATGAGCAGTTCTTC
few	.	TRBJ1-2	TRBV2	CASRGDGYGYTF	TGTGCCAGCAGGGGGGACGGCTATGGCTACACCTTC
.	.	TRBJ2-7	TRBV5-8	CASSLAGSYEQYF	TGTGCCAGCAGCTTGGCCGGCTCCTACGAGCAGTACTTC
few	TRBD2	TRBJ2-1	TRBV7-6	CASSRLPGLAGEGSFF	TGTGCCAGCAGCCGACTCCCGGGACTAGCGGGAGAGGGATCGTTCTTC
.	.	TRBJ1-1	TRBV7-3	CASSIAGTNTEAFF	TGTGCCAGCAGCATAGCAGGGACGAACACTGAAGCTTTCTTT
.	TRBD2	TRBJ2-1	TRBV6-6	CASSTVWAGGRNEQFF	TGTGCCAGCAGTACGGTCTGGGCGGGGGGGCGCAATGAGCAGTTCTTC
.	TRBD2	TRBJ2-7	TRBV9	CASSVAGGVYEQYF	TGTGCCAGCAGCGTAGCGGGAGGAGTCTACGAGCAGTACTTC
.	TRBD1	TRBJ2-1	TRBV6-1	CASKGTGSIYNEQFF	TGTGCCAGCAAAGGGACAGGGAGCATCTACAATGAGCAGTTCTTC
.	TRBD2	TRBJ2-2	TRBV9	CASSVVEGGVSGELFF	TGTGCCAGCAGCGTAGTCGAGGGAGGGGTCTCCGGGGAGCTGTTTTTT
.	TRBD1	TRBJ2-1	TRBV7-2	CASSLKNSRGRERENEQFF	TGTGCCAGCAGCTTGAAAAACTCGAGGGGGCGTGAAAGGGAAAATGAGCAGTTCTTC
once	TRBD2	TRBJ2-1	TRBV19	CASSIGLAGYNEQFF	TGTGCCAGTAGTATTGGTCTAGCGGGGTACAATGAGCAGTTCTTC
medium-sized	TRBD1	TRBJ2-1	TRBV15	CATSFLDGTANNEQFF	TGTGCCACCAGTTTTCTCGATGGGACAGCGAACAATGAGCAGTTCTTC
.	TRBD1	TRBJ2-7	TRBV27	CASGQVNEQYF	TGTGCCAGCGGACAGGTCAACGAGCAGTACTTC
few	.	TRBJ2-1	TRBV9	CASSERAPSYNEQFF	TGTGCCAGCAGCGAGCGGGCTCCCTCCTACAATGAGCAGTTCTTC
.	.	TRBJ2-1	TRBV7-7	CASSLYSGAYNEQFF	TGTGCTAGCAGCTTATACTCGGGGGCCTACAATGAGCAGTTCTTC
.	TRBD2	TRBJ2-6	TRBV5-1	CASSLGSGGGANVLTF	TGCGCCAGCAGCTTGGGATCGGGAGGTGGGGCCAACGTCCTGACTTTC
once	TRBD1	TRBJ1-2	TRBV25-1	CASGRPGTGYGYTF	TGTGCCAGCGGCCGTCCCGGGACAGGGTATGGCTACACCTTC
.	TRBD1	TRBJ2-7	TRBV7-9	CASTDRGYEQYF	TGTGCCAGCACCGACAGGGGCTACGAGCAGTACTTC
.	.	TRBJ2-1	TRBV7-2	CASSLSQATNEQFF	TGTGCCAGCAGCTTATCCCAGGCGACCAATGAGCAGTTCTTC
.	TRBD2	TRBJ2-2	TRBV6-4	CASSDGTSTGELFF	TGTGCCAGCAGTGACGGGACTAGCACCGGGGAGCTGTTTTTT
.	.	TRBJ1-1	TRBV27	CASSTAGNTEAFF	TGTGCCAGCAGCACCGCAGGGAACACTGAAGCTTTCTTT